The 6 T cell receptor beta chains in this list originate from one sample, sequenced in a study of tumor-infiltrating lymphocytes in primary liver carcinoma. A constant-region primer primed TCR beta cDNA synthesis from 400 to 600 ng of total RNA. For TCR beta, libraries were produced by three nested multiplex PCR rounds using slightly modified ARM-PCR. The two initial PCR rounds, 9 to 11 cycles each, used TRBV1-TRBV30 forward and C-beta reverse primers. MiXCR was run by TCRdb on the multiplex PCR reads, yielding one entry per CDR3 protein. The sample carries about 190,000 distinct CDR3 sequences, about 85% recorded once. The tissue used was unsorted bulk material of about 20-33 mg. RNA and DNA were co-extracted from it with the AllPrep DNA/RNA mini kit. Sequencing was done on a sample of tumor tissue from primary liver carcinoma. The receptor set was obtained from a man aged 35-49 years with primary liver carcinoma and hepatitis B virus infection.

Here the CDR3 DNA reads TGTACCAGCAGCTCCACTGGTACAGCCGCAGGGGAGCTGTTTTTT. Its protein is CTSSSTGTAAGELFF. The chain uses TRBV7-2 and TRBJ2-2; D is ambiguous. V lost 4 bases to trimming and J lost 8 bases, with 17 bases between them. This CDR3 is 15 amino acids long. CDR1 is SGHTA, CDR2 FQGNSA, per germline. Full variable domain (outside the CDR3, taken from reference TRBV7-2 and TRBJ2-2): GAGVSQSPSNKVTEKGKDVELRCDPISGHTALYWYRQSLGQGLEFLIYFQGNSAPDKSGLPSDRFSAERTGGSVSTLTIQRTQQEDSAVYLCTSSSTGTAAGELFFGEGSRLTVL.

As to this clonotype: At one end, the junction sequence differs from germline, possibly due to a read error. The rearrangement uses TRBV11-1 and TRBJ2-4; 12 bases align to TRBD2. This CDR3 contains 17 residues. Germline V gene sequence: CDR1 SGHAT, CDR2 FQDESV (reference sequence). The CDR3 DNA sequence: TGTACCAGCATCTTTCCCCGGACTAGCGGGACCAAAAGCATTCAGTACTTC. Encoded protein: CTSIFPRTSGTKSIQYF.

Worth noting for this clonotype: The junction departs from germline at one end; a sequencing error may be responsible. This sequence joins TRBV6-2 or TRBV6-3 and TRBJ2-1; TRBD2 matches 11 bases. The germline V gene has CDR1 MNHEY and CDR2 SVGEGT. The CDR3 loop spans 13 amino acids. CDR3 sequence reads: CASRTSGISEQFF. In nucleotides, the CDR3 is TGTGCCAGCAGGACTAGCGGGATTAGTGAGCAATTCTTC.

This clonotype has only a few counts. The rearrangement uses TRBV30 and TRBJ2-7; D is tentatively TRBD1 or TRBD2 (5 bases each). Trimming took 3 bases from V and 2 from J, leaving 17 bases between them. The CDR3 is 15 amino acids. Germline CDR1 GTSNPN, CDR2 SVGIG (reference sequence). The CDR3 DNA follows: TGTGCCTGGAGCCTACAGGCGACGGGAACCTACGAGCAGTACTTC. This sequence encodes CAWSLQATGTYEQYF.

Of note for this clonotype: One end of the junction is discordant with germline, which a read error may explain. The chain combines TRBV12-3 or TRBV12-4 with TRBJ1-1; possibly TRBD1 for D (5 bases). There are 14 residues in the CDR3. The CDR3 is CAGSPPRAGTEAFF. The CDR3 coding sequence is TGTGCCGGCAGTCCCCCCAGGGCAGGTACTGAAGCTTTCTTT.

In the case of this clonotype: The junction departs from the called germline gene at one end, perhaps through a read error. Here the CDR3 DNA reads TGCGCCAGCAGCCCGGAGCTCTTCTACATTGAGCAGTTCTTC. This encodes CASSPELFYIEQFF. The J gene is TRBJ2-1, the V gene TRBV5-1; no clear D. CDR1 is SGHRS and CDR2 is YFSETQ in the germline V gene. The CDR3 covers 14 residues.